This is a list of T cell receptor beta chains from one sample in a study of cytomegalovirus exposure and HLA in healthy donors. Repertoires were generated with immunoSEQ multiplex PCR, while TCRdb's copy carries only in-frame clones and drops some. Of 110,000 or so clones listed, 65% to 80% are singletons. Sequenced material: PBMCs. The receptor set was obtained from a female donor in good health and CMV-seronegative. Both conserved end residues are trimmed from each CDR3. The order of the fields is J gene, V gene, CDR3 protein.

J gene: TRBJ2-7
V gene: TRBV18
CDR3 protein: ASSLSTGSSYEQY

J gene: TRBJ2-1
V gene: TRBV7-3
CDR3 protein: ASSLTAGGPRNEQF

J gene: TRBJ2-5
V gene: TRBV7-9
CDR3 protein: ASSLQGRETQY

J gene: TRBJ1-5
V gene: TRBV6-1
CDR3 protein: ASSERWGGNQPQH

J gene: TRBJ1-5
V gene: TRBV6-1
CDR3 protein: ASRRTGSQPQH

J gene: TRBJ1-2
V gene: TRBV7-9
CDR3 protein: ASSSLQVNYGYT

J gene: TRBJ1-1
V gene: TRBV7-9
CDR3 protein: ASSPPPQGQSGAF

J gene: TRBJ2-6
V gene: TRBV19
CDR3 protein: ASSPRGTGGPGANVLT

J gene: TRBJ1-1
V gene: TRBV7-8
CDR3 protein: ASSPPPPGRMNTEAF

J gene: TRBJ2-1
V gene: TRBV2
CDR3 protein: ASSEAVAGSSYNEQF

J gene: TRBJ1-1
V gene: TRBV7-6
CDR3 protein: ASSQDSNTEAF

J gene: TRBJ2-2
V gene: TRBV11-2
CDR3 protein: ASSPPRIGELF

J gene: TRBJ1-3
V gene: TRBV18
CDR3 protein: ASSQSTVSSGNTIY

J gene: TRBJ2-3
V gene: TRBV7-6
CDR3 protein: ASSPRDTTFYYTQY

J gene: TRBJ2-7
V gene: TRBV7-8
CDR3 protein: ASGRQGSGPYEQY

J gene: TRBJ1-2
V gene: TRBV7-9
CDR3 protein: ASSGGTGPYGYT

J gene: TRBJ2-7
V gene: TRBV19
CDR3 protein: ASSPTGLVEQY

J gene: TRBJ1-2
V gene: TRBV2
CDR3 protein: AMGGGAGGYT

J gene: TRBJ2-5
V gene: TRBV9
CDR3 protein: ASSVVLIQETQY

J gene: TRBJ2-2
V gene: TRBV18
CDR3 protein: ASSPRGQDGGELF

J gene: TRBJ1-2
V gene: TRBV10-3
CDR3 protein: AISESTGSDGYT

J gene: TRBJ1-6
V gene: TRBV5-4
CDR3 protein: ASSGDGGRDSPLH

J gene: TRBJ2-3
V gene: TRBV4-2
CDR3 protein: ASSTQVAGGADTQY

J gene: NA
V gene: TRBV10-2
CDR3 protein: ASTPGSYEQY

J gene: TRBJ1-2
V gene: TRBV30
CDR3 protein: AWSRNQQINYGYT

J gene: TRBJ1-2
V gene: TRBV18
CDR3 protein: ASSPSRTGGRDGYT

J gene: TRBJ2-1
V gene: TRBV7-9
CDR3 protein: ASSLGRQGDYEQF

J gene: TRBJ1-6
V gene: TRBV7-8
CDR3 protein: ASSFKQGSYNSPLH

J gene: TRBJ1-1
V gene: TRBV10-3
CDR3 protein: AGQGVDTEAF

J gene: TRBJ2-7
V gene: TRBV4-3
CDR3 protein: ASSQDQDRDEQY

J gene: TRBJ2-1
V gene: TRBV29-1
CDR3 protein: SVPPFTSGGASAGSGQF

J gene: TRBJ2-5
V gene: TRBV13
CDR3 protein: ASSPHSGIGETQY

J gene: TRBJ2-7
V gene: TRBV30
CDR3 protein: AWSVGTGYEQY

J gene: TRBJ2-1
V gene: TRBV15
CDR3 protein: ATSRTSGVNEQF

J gene: TRBJ2-5
V gene: TRBV5-1
CDR3 protein: ASSSSSGGVETQY

J gene: TRBJ2-4
V gene: TRBV11-2
CDR3 protein: ASSLAGGSKNIQY

J gene: TRBJ1-4
V gene: TRBV2
CDR3 protein: ASSEGPGRGEKLF

J gene: NA
V gene: TRBV7-2
CDR3 protein: ASSSSGGTSDEQY

J gene: TRBJ2-2
V gene: TRBV2
CDR3 protein: ASSEVRQGAKHGELF

J gene: TRBJ2-6
V gene: TRBV7-2
CDR3 protein: ASSGTGSGANVLT

J gene: TRBJ2-3
V gene: TRBV2
CDR3 protein: ASSVEGANTQY

J gene: TRBJ1-1
V gene: TRBV12-5
CDR3 protein: ASGGRGTEAF

J gene: TRBJ2-3
V gene: TRBV19
CDR3 protein: ASSTRGGVHTDTQY

J gene: TRBJ1-6
V gene: TRBV30
CDR3 protein: AWVTGIAAGSPLH

J gene: TRBJ1-1
V gene: TRBV5-6
CDR3 protein: ASSLGTALTEAF

J gene: TRBJ2-1
V gene: TRBV2
CDR3 protein: ASSVNSGTYNEQF

J gene: TRBJ1-4
V gene: TRBV12-5
CDR3 protein: ASGLVLGATGVEKLF

J gene: TRBJ1-1
V gene: TRBV5-4
CDR3 protein: ASSLTPGQGSSEAF

J gene: TRBJ2-2
V gene: TRBV4-1
CDR3 protein: ASSQLGNRVRNTGELF